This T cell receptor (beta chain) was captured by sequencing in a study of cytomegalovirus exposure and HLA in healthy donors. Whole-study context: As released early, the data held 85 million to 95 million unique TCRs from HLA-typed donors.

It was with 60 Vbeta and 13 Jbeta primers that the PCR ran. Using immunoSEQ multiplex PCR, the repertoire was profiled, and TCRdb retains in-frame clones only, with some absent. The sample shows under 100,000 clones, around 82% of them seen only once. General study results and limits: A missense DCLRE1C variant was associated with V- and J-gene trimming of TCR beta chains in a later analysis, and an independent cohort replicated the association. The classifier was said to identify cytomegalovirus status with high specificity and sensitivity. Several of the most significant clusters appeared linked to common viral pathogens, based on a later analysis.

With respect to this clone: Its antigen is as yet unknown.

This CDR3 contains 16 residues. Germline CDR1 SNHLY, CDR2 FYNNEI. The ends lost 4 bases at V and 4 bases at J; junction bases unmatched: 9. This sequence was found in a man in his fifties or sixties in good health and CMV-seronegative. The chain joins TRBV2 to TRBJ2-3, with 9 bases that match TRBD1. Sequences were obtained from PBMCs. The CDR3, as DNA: TGTGCCAGCAGTGCCCCGGGACAGGGAATCGCAGATACGCAGTATTTT. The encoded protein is CASSAPGQGIADTQYF.